This T cell receptor (beta chain) stems from a study of cytomegalovirus exposure and HLA in healthy donors (dated by TCRdb to the late 2010s). As for the study more broadly: An earlier analysis of roughly 500 of the donors reported over 250 Gb of sequence data and 117 million unique TCR beta sequences obtained from approximately 180 million T cells. About 310 gigabases of sequencing data and 78 million or so unique TCR sequences were included in an early release covering about 700 HLA-typed donors. Of the roughly 430 genotyped donors, 65% to 90% fell in the genetic ancestry cluster associated with self-reported Caucasian donors. The aim of the study was to test whether cataloging public T cell receptors could identify signatures of past pathogen exposure. The T cell repertoires of around 670 subjects were profiled by immunosequencing and related to cytomegalovirus serostatus. Along with the roughly 610-subject first cohort, a separate validation cohort of 120 different subjects was used. High-throughput TCR immunosequencing, statistical association of individual TCRs with disease status, and machine learning were combined to predict cytomegalovirus infection status. In a later analysis, previously published TCR beta repertoires from 550 to 700 donors were re-analyzed and high-resolution HLA genotyping was added so that TCR occurrence patterns could be studied. In the later analysis, no new phenotypic data were used to find candidate immune exposures; instead, reliance was placed on TCR beta sequences and their occurrence across donors. An earlier analysis of approximately 630 of the donors applied high-throughput TCR beta sequencing to assess whether each TCR beta V gene segment acted as functional or pseudogenic. Alongside the repertoire data, information on donor age, sex, ethnicity and CMV serostatus was compiled. Genome-wide SNP genotypes for about 65% of the roughly 670 donors were used in a later genetic analysis, which treated that subset as a discovery cohort. Every repertoire in the discovery cohort had been generated on one and the same sequencing platform. HLA typing covered class I and class II loci at four-digit resolution. Typing coverage differed by locus: A, B, C, DRB1 and DQB1 were typed in roughly 629-630 donors, DQA1 in 522, DPA1 in 600 to 610, and DPB1 in 400 to 480. A few DR-DQ haplotypes were handled as single units for association and clustering because linkage in the cohort was strong. Among around 400 genotyped donors of the cohort, an average of roughly 230,000 unique TCR beta nucleotide sequences was sequenced per donor, of which about 18% were non-productive.

Overall results and qualifications from the work: A further reported finding was that TCR beta sequences accurately predicted the HLA-A and HLA-B alleles for most subjects in the first cohort. Only TCR beta chains were sequenced in this cohort, and the absence of alpha or paired-chain data limited detectable features. In the study, roughly 160 TCR beta chains were listed as associated with cytomegalovirus. A cluster of highly shared sequence variants was judged likely to be a technical artifact of the sequencing pipeline. Presence/absence analyses assumed roughly uniform sequencing depth across donors, an assumption that may not hold. The classifier was reported to diagnose cytomegalovirus status with high specificity and sensitivity in both the original cohort and the validation cohort. A later analysis reported that several top co-occurrence clusters appeared linked to parvovirus B19, influenza, CMV and Epstein-Barr virus. Immune exposure information for the cohort was limited to CMV serostatus. In a later analysis, HLA-associated TCR beta chains showed more clonal expansion and lower generation probabilities than non-associated chains that were equally common. A later genetic analysis reported fewer N-insertions in productive TCRs among donors in an Asian-associated ancestry cluster than the approximately 700-donor mean. Most CMV-associated TCR beta chains appeared to be HLA-restricted in a later analysis, and the HLA associations seemed to be driven largely by CMV exposure. In vitro tests confirmed that a few of the cytomegalovirus-associated TCR beta chains recognize cytomegalovirus antigens. In a later analysis, the rate of TCR association differed among HLA loci, with DRB1 alleles having the most associated TCRs and HLA-C alleles having the fewest. According to the authors, the approach could potentially be generalized to other disease states and immunological phenotypes. Correlated functional status among segregating V segments might be attributable to linkage disequilibrium, but an unknown experimental factor could not be ruled out. Most TCR sequences were observed very rarely across donors, whereas some public TCRs were present in many individuals. The earlier analysis of approximately 560 of the donors excluded some 15 rarely observed V segments, including chromosome 9 orphons, because counts were too low. Specific HLA alleles were associated with 15,000 to 20,000 TCR beta sequences at a false discovery rate of 0.05 in a later analysis. Because HLA typing was unavailable for some donors at each locus, only the typed subset was used in association tests. When HLA alleles, especially DR and DQ, strongly co-occurred, attributing TCR associations to individual alleles was difficult. V-gene and J-gene trimming of TCR beta chains was associated with a missense DCLRE1C variant in a later genetic analysis, and the association was replicated in an independent cohort. Some IMGT-functional V segments, including TRBV6-2 and TRBV6-3, could not be told apart with the 87-base-pair reads, so those segments were excluded. In an earlier analysis of roughly 500 of the donors, most TCR beta V segments appeared in productive rearrangements about 90% or about 30% of the time, broadly matching IMGT annotations.

The method was the immunoSEQ multiplex PCR assay. The multiplex PCR relied on a mix of 60 forward primers for TCR Vbeta segments and 13 reverse primers for TCR Jbeta segments. The CDR3 region of rearranged TCR beta genes was amplified from genomic DNA by a multiplex PCR assay. The Illumina HiSeq System was used to sequence the amplified TCR beta libraries as 87-base-pair reads. The source study handled its data this way. Across the 670 or so repertoires, a later analysis counted roughly 84 million unique TCR beta chains, around 11 million of which were shared by at least two donors. To remove PCR and sequencing errors, raw reads were error-corrected and collapsed into unique sequences using a nearest-neighbor algorithm that merged closely related sequences. Alignment of CDR3 sequences to IMGT reference sequences was used to assign V, D and J gene segments. For a sequence to be retained, a match of at least six nucleotides to both a V gene segment and a J gene segment was required. Rearrangements were called productive when the CDR3 lacked stop codons and stayed in frame with V and J; all others were non-productive. Following IMGT convention, CDR3 was defined as the stretch from the second conserved V-encoded cysteine to the conserved J-encoded phenylalanine. In an earlier analysis of around 600 of the donors, sequences lacking an unambiguous match to a single V gene segment were excluded. An earlier analysis of 450 to 650 of the donors called V segments functional above 56.7% productive rearrangements and segregating when the between-donor standard deviation exceeded 5%. A statistical classification framework was built to diagnose cytomegalovirus status from the catalog of TCR beta chain sequences. V and J gene assignment, in a later analysis, came from comparing TCR nucleotide sequences with IMGT/GENE-DB human TR gene sequences. In a later analysis, CDR3 sequences and most-parsimonious VDJ recombination scenarios were assigned using the TCRdist pipeline. In a later analysis, every TCR beta chain was defined by the combination of its CDR3 amino acid sequence and its V-gene family, and reads without a unique V-gene family were dropped. In a later analysis, 500 to 650 highly shared, low-generation-probability nucleotide sequences were removed to address suspected cross-contamination and a sequencing artifact. For each public chain, a later analysis derived a clonal expansion index from normalized ranks of inferred template counts within each repertoire. Generation probabilities in a later analysis came from a VDJ recombination model fitted to out-of-frame rearrangements, and those results were checked against IGoR. A later analysis scored TCR-TCR, TCR-HLA and TCR-CMV co-occurrence with hypergeometric tests, applying a repertoire-size bias correction to TCR pairs. A later analysis estimated false discovery rates by permuting HLA or CMV assignments 20 times. In a later analysis, co-occurring TCRs were grouped using DBSCAN, with TCRdist sequence similarity added in when clustering inside HLA-allele-positive subsets. Co-occurrence clustering excluded repertoires with fewer than 30,000 or more than 120,000 public chains, plus five with anomalous nucleotide sharing. TCRdb took this table from immuneACCESS and kept in-frame rearrangements with V and J called. Such tables lack part of the clones; where checked against another copy, unresolved V genes explain under half of the gap, and the rest is unexplained. V, J and clone size are those of that table, while D and trimming were read from the DNA. The sample data list roughly 130,000 clones, and around three quarters of these were observed just once. The top ten clones comprise roughly 2% of the sample.

The cohort was made up of 500 to 800 healthy bone marrow donors. Cohort members were all nominally healthy when sampled, although unrecorded immune exposures were likely present. The donor was CMV seronegative and was included in the group of several hundred seronegative cohort members. A peripheral blood sample was collected from each donor, and TCR beta sequencing was performed on peripheral blood mononuclear cells. The Qiagen DNeasy Blood Extraction Kit was used to extract genomic DNA from the blood cell samples. The V and J ends are trimmed by 4 bases and 7 bases, leaving 10 bases between them. The CDR3, from cysteine to phenylalanine, totals 12 residues. The sequence is cut down to CDR3 DNA, 36 bases in frame from base 1. From the germline V gene, CDR1 is MGHDK and CDR2 is SYGVNS. Concerning this clone: The clone's antigen remains unknown. Base qualities are not at hand, and no much larger clone is one base apart.

Sequences were obtained from PBMCs. This clonotype was obtained from a man aged 18-30 years in good health and CMV-seronegative. Recombination linked TRBV25-1 to TRBJ1-2; confidence is insufficient to name the D gene. The sequence in DNA is TGTGCCAGCAGTGTGTATGGAGGTGGCTACACCTTC. Its amino acids are CASSVYGGGYTF.